The sequence of this T cell receptor (beta chain) was determined in a study of blood T cells in healthy people across ages. The study, taken as a whole, reports: Per million T cells, the diversity of TCR beta decreased roughly linearly as age advanced.

As concerns this clonotype: As yet, its antigen is unknown.

A second PCR, run for roughly 7 to 12 cycles, used a sample-barcoded 5' primer plus a J-beta primer mix. Tagging of each cDNA molecule was performed by a template-switch adaptor with 12 random nucleotides. TCRdb reanalysed the 5' RACE reads using MiXCR and keeps one entry per CDR3 protein. The sample yields approximately 1.5 million distinct CDR3 sequences, roughly 32% seen once. Germline-derived CDR1 and CDR2 are KGHDR and SFDVKD. V lost 4 bases to trimming and J lost 9 bases; unmatched junction nucleotides: 19. The CDR3 is 18 residues long. The clonotype comes from a woman aged 25-40 years in good health. The sequenced sample consisted of blood. This chain links TRBV24-1 with TRBJ2-1, with 8 nucleotides matching TRBD2. CDR3 DNA sequence: TGTGCCACCAGTGACCCCACTAGCGGAGAGACCCCGCAGGGTGAGCAGTTCTTC. This codes for CATSDPTSGETPQGEQFF.